The clone carrying this TCR beta chain has only a few counts. Sequenced material consisted of expressed TCRB transcripts (all of the isolated RNA was reverse transcribed). The table came from immunoSEQ multiplex PCR; TCRdb's copy has only in-frame clones and leaves some out. The sample holds 110,000 to 150,000 clones, nearly 9.5% seen once. This record comes from a study of beta chain features in type 1 diabetes. Trimming stripped 5 bases from V and 1 base from J, with 5 bases between. CDR3 size: 13 residues. Germline CDR1 reads SGHTA; CDR2 reads FQGNSA. This receptor was obtained from a man younger than 35 in good health. Sequenced input: central memory CD4+ T cells from blood. The chain links TRBV7-2 to TRBJ2-2; no reliable D call. The CDR3 bases are TGTGCCAGCAGCCCCAAGAACACCGGGGAGCTGTTTTTT. Its protein product is CASSPKNTGELFF. The full variable domain, completed using reference TRBV7-2 and TRBJ2-2, is GAGVSQSPSNKVTEKGKDVELRCDPISGHTALYWYRQSLGQGLEFLIYFQGNSAPDKSGLPSDRFSAERTGGSVSTLTIQRTQQEDSAVYLCASSPKNTGELFFGEGSRLTVL.